The rows below give T cell receptor beta chains drawn from one sample of a study of T-cell reconstitution after alpha-beta-depleted transplantation in children. TCRdb reprocessed the PCR reads via MiXCR and lists one record per CDR3 protein. The data contain 7,000 to 9,500 distinct CDR3 sequences, around 17% of them singletons. The sample consisted of PBMCs, mostly from graft donor cells, taken 60 days after TCRalphabeta/CD19-depleted stem cell transplant. The source is a girl under three years old who had a stem cell transplant for combined immunodeficiency, so the T cells may come from the graft donor. The CDR3 runs from the conserved cysteine through the conserved F or W. A D gene is named only where the DNA matches it firmly.

v_call: TRBV7-3
cdr3_length: 15
j_call: TRBJ2-3
d_call: TRBD1
cdr3_aa: CTQPSTGESADTQYF

v_call: TRBV20-1
cdr3_length: 16
j_call: TRBJ2-3
d_call: TRBD2
cdr3_aa: CSARLSGIYGTDTQYF

v_call: TRBV2
cdr3_length: 11
j_call: TRBJ2-7
d_call: .
cdr3_aa: CASSRGYEQYF

v_call: TRBV4-1
cdr3_length: 14
j_call: TRBJ2-7
d_call: .
cdr3_aa: CASSQAGLSYEQYF

v_call: TRBV11-1
cdr3_length: 16
j_call: TRBJ1-5
d_call: .
cdr3_aa: CASSHIVTRGNQPQHF

v_call: TRBV7-8
cdr3_length: 15
j_call: TRBJ2-1
d_call: .
cdr3_aa: CASSLLARSYNEQFF

v_call: TRBV7-9
cdr3_length: 15
j_call: TRBJ1-5
d_call: .
cdr3_aa: CASSSRDGSNQPQHF

v_call: TRBV27
cdr3_length: 15
j_call: TRBJ2-1
d_call: TRBD2
cdr3_aa: CASSSRLAVYNEQFF

v_call: TRBV20-1
cdr3_length: 12
j_call: TRBJ2-5
d_call: .
cdr3_aa: CSASTSGETQYF

v_call: TRBV20-1
cdr3_length: 15
j_call: TRBJ1-4
d_call: TRBD1
cdr3_aa: CSARDTTGVNEKLFF

v_call: TRBV7-6
cdr3_length: 15
j_call: TRBJ2-7
d_call: TRBD2
cdr3_aa: CASSVWTSGTYEQYF

v_call: TRBV7-8
cdr3_length: 14
j_call: TRBJ2-3
d_call: .
cdr3_aa: CASSLAASVDTQYF

v_call: TRBV27
cdr3_length: 11
j_call: TRBJ2-7
d_call: .
cdr3_aa: CASSGSYEQYF

v_call: TRBV28
cdr3_length: 14
j_call: TRBJ2-5
d_call: .
cdr3_aa: CASSWEGVQETQYF

v_call: TRBV6-5
cdr3_length: 21
j_call: TRBJ2-1
d_call: .
cdr3_aa: CASSRQGARLAGGLRINEQFF

v_call: TRBV20-1
cdr3_length: 13
j_call: TRBJ1-1
d_call: .
cdr3_aa: CSAFRAIGTEAFF

v_call: TRBV6-2/TRBV6-3
cdr3_length: 16
j_call: TRBJ2-3
d_call: .
cdr3_aa: CASSYSTSSLTDTQYF

v_call: TRBV20-1
cdr3_length: 14
j_call: TRBJ2-7
d_call: TRBD1
cdr3_aa: CSARDLDRGHEQYF

v_call: TRBV27
cdr3_length: 14
j_call: TRBJ1-1
d_call: .
cdr3_aa: CASSLSPMNTEAFF

v_call: TRBV7-6
cdr3_length: 15
j_call: TRBJ2-6
d_call: TRBD1
cdr3_aa: CASSPTGVGANVLTF

v_call: TRBV2
cdr3_length: 12
j_call: TRBJ1-5
d_call: .
cdr3_aa: CASSEANQPQHF

v_call: TRBV6-5
cdr3_length: 16
j_call: TRBJ1-5
d_call: TRBD1
cdr3_aa: CASSSLGTAHNQPQHF

v_call: TRBV20-1
cdr3_length: 13
j_call: TRBJ2-5
d_call: .
cdr3_aa: CSASGRPRETQYF

v_call: TRBV6-5
cdr3_length: 11
j_call: TRBJ1-1
d_call: TRBD1
cdr3_aa: CASGQGTEAFF

v_call: TRBV4-2
cdr3_length: 15
j_call: TRBJ2-7
d_call: .
cdr3_aa: CASSPDGFRSYEQYF

v_call: TRBV29-1
cdr3_length: 11
j_call: TRBJ1-2
d_call: .
cdr3_aa: CSVSRPGGYTF

v_call: TRBV29-1
cdr3_length: 14
j_call: TRBJ2-7
d_call: .
cdr3_aa: CSVDPTGYSYEQYF

v_call: TRBV7-6
cdr3_length: 19
j_call: TRBJ2-1
d_call: TRBD2
cdr3_aa: CASSFTLSLAGTSYNEQFF

v_call: TRBV7-8
cdr3_length: 16
j_call: TRBJ2-7
d_call: TRBD1
cdr3_aa: CASSFTDGTGIYEQYF

v_call: TRBV29-1
cdr3_length: 11
j_call: TRBJ1-2
d_call: .
cdr3_aa: CSVGDNYGYTF

v_call: TRBV4-3
cdr3_length: 16
j_call: TRBJ2-2
d_call: .
cdr3_aa: CASSQRVKRDTGELFF

v_call: TRBV7-2
cdr3_length: 15
j_call: TRBJ1-3
d_call: .
cdr3_aa: CATTEDGRSGNTIYF

v_call: TRBV10-3
cdr3_length: 14
j_call: TRBJ2-1
d_call: .
cdr3_aa: CAISASGAHNEQFF

v_call: TRBV6-2/TRBV6-3
cdr3_length: 13
j_call: TRBJ2-5
d_call: .
cdr3_aa: CASSTDEKETQYF

v_call: TRBV10-3
cdr3_length: 16
j_call: TRBJ2-4
d_call: TRBD1
cdr3_aa: CAISGDSALAKNIQYF

v_call: TRBV20-1
cdr3_length: 14
j_call: TRBJ2-1
d_call: TRBD2
cdr3_aa: CSVGGTSRYNEQFF

v_call: TRBV4-2
cdr3_length: 14
j_call: TRBJ1-3
d_call: .
cdr3_aa: CASSQESGRDTIYF

v_call: TRBV7-2
cdr3_length: 16
j_call: TRBJ2-5
d_call: .
cdr3_aa: CASSLGAGYGQETQYF

v_call: TRBV4-1
cdr3_length: 18
j_call: TRBJ2-4
d_call: .
cdr3_aa: CASSQPGGGITGKNIQYF

v_call: TRBV6-6
cdr3_length: 12
j_call: TRBJ2-2
d_call: .
cdr3_aa: CASNPDTGELFF

v_call: TRBV20-1
cdr3_length: 15
j_call: TRBJ2-1
d_call: TRBD2
cdr3_aa: CSATRLAGAIDEQFF

v_call: TRBV5-1
cdr3_length: 14
j_call: TRBJ2-5
d_call: .
cdr3_aa: CASSLVVEGETQYF